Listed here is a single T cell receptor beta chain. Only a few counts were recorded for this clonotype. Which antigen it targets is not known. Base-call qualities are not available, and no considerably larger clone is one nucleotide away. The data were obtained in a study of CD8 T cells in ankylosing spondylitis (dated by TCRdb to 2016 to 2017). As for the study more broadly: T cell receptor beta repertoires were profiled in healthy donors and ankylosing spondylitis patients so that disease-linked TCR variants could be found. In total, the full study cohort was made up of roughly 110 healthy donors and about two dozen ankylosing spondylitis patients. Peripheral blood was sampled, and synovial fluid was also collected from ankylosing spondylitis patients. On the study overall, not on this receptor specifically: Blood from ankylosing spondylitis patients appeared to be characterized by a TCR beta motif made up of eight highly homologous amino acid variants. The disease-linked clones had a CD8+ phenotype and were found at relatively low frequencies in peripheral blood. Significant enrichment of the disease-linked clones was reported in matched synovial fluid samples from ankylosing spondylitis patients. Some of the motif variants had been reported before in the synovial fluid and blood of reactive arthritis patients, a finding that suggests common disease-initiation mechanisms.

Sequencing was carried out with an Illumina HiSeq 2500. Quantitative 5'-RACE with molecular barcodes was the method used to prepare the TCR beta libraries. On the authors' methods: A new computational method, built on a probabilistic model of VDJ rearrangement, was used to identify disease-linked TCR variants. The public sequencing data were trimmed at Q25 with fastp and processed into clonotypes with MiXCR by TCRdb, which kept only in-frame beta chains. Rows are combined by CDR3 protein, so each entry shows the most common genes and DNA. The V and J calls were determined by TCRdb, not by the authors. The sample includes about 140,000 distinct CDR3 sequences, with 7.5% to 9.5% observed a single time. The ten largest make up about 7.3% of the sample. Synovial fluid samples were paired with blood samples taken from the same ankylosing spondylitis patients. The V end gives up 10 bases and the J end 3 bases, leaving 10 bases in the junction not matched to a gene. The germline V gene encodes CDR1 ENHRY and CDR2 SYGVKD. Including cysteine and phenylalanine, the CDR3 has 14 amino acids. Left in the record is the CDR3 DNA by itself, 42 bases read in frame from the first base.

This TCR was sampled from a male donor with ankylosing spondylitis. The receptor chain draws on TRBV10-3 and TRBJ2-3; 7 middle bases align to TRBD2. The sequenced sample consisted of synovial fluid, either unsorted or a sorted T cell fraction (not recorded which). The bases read TGTGCCACCAACCGGGGGGTAAGGACAGATACGCAGTATTTT. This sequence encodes CATNRGVRTDTQYF.